The 30 T cell receptor beta chains in this list originate from one sample, sequenced in a study of naive and memory T cell subsets. The beta constant-region primer was an equimolar mix of two oligonucleotides covering TRBC1 and TRBC2. Each CDR3 protein is one row after TCRdb ran MiXCR on the UMI-ligation and nested PCR reads. The data contain more than 25,000 distinct CDR3 sequences, around 10% of them singletons. The sample comprised effector memory CD4+ T cells from blood. As for subset: effector memory, CD45RA- CD27-. The receptors derive from a human donor in good health.

This clonotype was counted ten times or more. This rearrangement joins TRBV12-3 or TRBV12-4 to TRBJ1-2; TRBD1 is a possible D gene (5 bases). The germline V and J ends were trimmed by 6 bases and 4 bases, with 12 bases remaining between them. This CDR3 has 13 amino acids. As DNA, the CDR3 is TGTGCCAGCAGCCCCTCCGGGGCCTATGGCTACACCTTC. The encoded protein is CASSPSGAYGYTF.

The chain is built from TRBV6-2 or TRBV6-3 and TRBJ2-3; D is unresolved. The CDR3 is 14 amino acids. V shed 0 bases and J shed 2 bases, with 6 bases lying between them. Germline-derived CDR1 and CDR2 are MNHEY and SVGEGT. The CDR3 coding sequence is TGTGCCAGCAGTTACTCGGCAGTCACAGATACGCAGTATTTT. This encodes CASSYSAVTDTQYF.

This clonotype was detected only a few times. Germline and junction disagree at one end, which may indicate a read error. The chain joins TRBV20-1 to TRBJ1-1; D uncertain. This CDR3 is built from 8 residues. The germline V gene has CDR1 DFQATT and CDR2 SNEGSKA (reference sequence). The chain's CDR3 is CSAREAFF. CDR3 in DNA: TGCAGTGCCAGAGAAGCTTTCTTT.

V is TRBV6-2 or TRBV6-3 and J is TRBJ2-1; 14 nucleotides match TRBD2. The CDR3 runs 19 residues. Germline V lookup: CDR1 MNHEY, CDR2 SVGEGT. V shed 6 bases, J shed 2 bases, and the junction held 12 bases outside the gene matches. The CDR3 region is CASRPGTSGSWPAYNEQFF. The DNA for the CDR3 is TGTGCCAGCAGACCAGGGACTAGCGGGAGTTGGCCCGCCTACAATGAGCAGTTCTTC.

The chain links TRBV3-2 to TRBJ2-3. TRBV3-2 counts as a pseudogene. This CDR3 has 16 residues. This CDR3 is CASSRVGWLVTDTQYF. The DNA for the CDR3 is TGTGCCAGCAGCCGAGTAGGGTGGTTGGTCACAGATACGCAGTATTTT.

In its sample, this clonotype was seen a few times. The V call is TRBV20-1, the J call TRBJ2-2; 15 positions match TRBD2. CDR1 and CDR2 (germline): DFQATT, SNEGSKA (reference sequence). Trimming took 5 bases from V and 3 from J; bases not matched to a gene: 10. CDR3 size: 18 residues. The CDR3 DNA reads as TGCAGTGCTCCCCAGGGACTAGCGGGGGGTTCGGACACCGGGGAGCTGTTTTTT. It encodes CSAPQGLAGGSDTGELFF.

This chain uses TRBV10-3 with TRBJ2-5; the D is unclear. The germline CDR1 and CDR2 sequences are ENHRY and SYGVKD. The ends were cut back, 2 bases at V and 1 base at J, with 2 bases in the middle. The CDR3 is made up of 12 amino acids. DNA for the CDR3: TGTGCCATCAGTGAGACCCAAGAGACCCAGTACTTC. This gives the protein CAISETQETQYF.

This chain connects TRBV7-9 to TRBJ1-4; D perhaps matches TRBD1 (6 bases). Trimming left V 5 bases short and J 8 bases short, with 15 bases between. Germline V gene sequence: CDR1 SEHNR, CDR2 FQNEAQ (reference sequence). This CDR3 region has 14 residues. The CDR3 bases are TGTGCCAGCAGCCCAGGGGCATTCGGAGAAAAACTGTTTTTT. Protein sequence: CASSPGAFGEKLFF. The whole variable domain, remainder taken from reference TRBV7-9 and TRBJ1-4, is DTGVSQNPRHKITKRGQNVTFRCDPISEHNRLYWYRQTLGQGPEFLTYFQNEAQLEKSRLLSDRFSAERPKGSFSTLEIQRTEQGDSAMYLCASSPGAFGEKLFFGSGTQLSVL.

This rearrangement joins TRBV7-8 to TRBJ2-5, with D perhaps TRBD2 (5 bases). Germline CDR1 SGHVS, CDR2 FQNEAQ. Trimming removed 8 bases at V and 5 bases at J, with 18 bases between. The CDR3 extends over 14 amino acids. The CDR3 nucleotides read TGTGCCAGCCGCGCGAGGGCTAGAACTGAGACCCAGTACTTC. Protein: CASRARARTETQYF.

The chain links TRBV7-9 to TRBJ2-5; D possibly corresponds to TRBD1 (5 bases). Germline values: CDR1 SEHNR, CDR2 FQNEAQ (reference sequence). The CDR3 runs to 14 residues. V was clipped by 1 base and J by 5 bases, with 11 bases between them. In DNA, the CDR3 is TGTGCCAGCAGCTTAGGTGCAGGGCCGGAGACCCAGTACTTC. It specifies CASSLGAGPETQYF.

This clonotype was seen many times. The chain uses TRBV29-1 and TRBJ1-1; unclear D gene. Germline V gene lookup returns CDR1 SQVTM and CDR2 ANQGSEA. CDR3 length equals 12 residues. The V gene lost 3 bases and the J gene lost 1 base, with 6 bases spanning the gap. The CDR3 sequence is CSVDLGNTEAFF. The DNA for the CDR3 is TGCAGCGTTGATTTGGGGAACACTGAAGCTTTCTTT.

The chain couples TRBV24-1 to TRBJ2-1; D call uncertain. This CDR3 region has 12 residues. CDR1 KGHDR and CDR2 SFDVKD come from the germline V gene. Trimming left V 3 bases short and J 9 bases short, with 8 bases between. The CDR3 DNA is TGTGCCACCAGTGATGCCGCAGCTGAGCAGTTCTTC. Translation gives CATSDAAAEQFF.

This clonotype was observed many times. The rearrangement links TRBV18 to TRBJ1-5, with D uncertain. Deletions cut 4 bases from V and 7 bases from J, with 11 bases between. Germline CDR1 KGHSH, CDR2 LQKENI. The CDR3 runs to 13 residues. CDR3 protein: CASSRSTEQPQHF. CDR3 DNA sequence: TGTGCCAGCTCACGGTCAACGGAACAGCCCCAGCATTTT.

This clonotype was picked up many times. J is TRBJ2-3 and V is TRBV7-2; 8 nucleotides match TRBD2. The CDR3 consists of 17 residues. V lost 3 bases, J lost 2 bases, and 10 bases stayed unmatched. Germline V gene data show CDR1 as SGHTA and CDR2 as FQGNSA. The CDR3 sequence: CASSLGPSGLTTDTQYF. For the CDR3, the DNA is TGTGCCAGCAGCTTGGGACCTAGCGGGCTTACCACAGATACGCAGTATTTT.

This clonotype was seen a handful of times. This chain uses TRBV24-1 with TRBJ2-3; D unclear. Trimming removed 9 bases from V and 0 bases from J, with 6 bases in between. Germline V gene data show CDR1 as KGHDR and CDR2 as SFDVKD. This CDR3 has 12 residues. Here the CDR3 DNA reads TGTGCCACCGCGGCTAGCACAGATACGCAGTATTTT. Its translation: CATAASTDTQYF.

This clonotype was detected only a few times. The chain joins TRBV6-6 to TRBJ2-3; D is unresolved. The length of the CDR3 is 14 residues. Trimming pared 6 bases from V and 2 bases from J, leaving 12 bases between. Germline V gene sequence: CDR1 MNHNY, CDR2 SVGAGI (reference sequence). CDR3 sequence (DNA): TGTGCCAGCAGAACCTCTCCGGTCACAGATACGCAGTATTTT. Its translation: CASRTSPVTDTQYF.

This clonotype was recorded many times. The chain has TRBV20-1 and TRBJ2-3, with 8 positions matching TRBD1. V shed 3 bases, J shed 0 bases, and the junction held 2 bases outside the gene matches. Germline assignment: CDR1 DFQATT and CDR2 SNEGSKA (reference sequence). The CDR3 is 14 residues long. CDR3 sequence reads: CSASDRGSTDTQYF. Here the CDR3 DNA reads TGCAGTGCTAGTGACAGGGGAAGCACAGATACGCAGTATTTT.

There are many counts of this clonotype. The chain combines TRBV20-1 with TRBJ2-3; D gene uncertain. The germline CDR1 and CDR2 sequences are DFQATT and SNEGSKA (reference sequence). V gave up 1 base and J gave up 0 bases, with 14 bases separating them. The CDR3 has 16 residues. CDR3 region: CSARAVQSPSTDTQYF. The CDR3 nucleotides are TGCAGTGCTAGAGCCGTCCAGAGTCCTAGCACAGATACGCAGTATTTT.

This clonotype was observed at least ten times. The chain employs TRBV3-1 and TRBJ1-1; D possibly corresponds to TRBD1 (6 bases). Germline loops: CDR1 LGHDT, CDR2 YNNKEL (reference sequence). V lost 2 bases to trimming and J lost 10 bases, with 17 bases between them. The CDR3 consists of 14 residues. Written as DNA, the CDR3 is TGTGCCAGCAGCCAAAAAGCAGTGGAGGGGGGAGCTTTCTTT. Translating it yields CASSQKAVEGGAFF. Variable domain in full (rest from reference TRBV3-1 and TRBJ1-1): DTAVSQTPKYLVTQMGNDKSIKCEQNLGHDTMYWYKQDSKKFLKIMFSYNNKELIINETVPNRFSPKSPDKAHLNLHINSLELGDSAVYFCASSQKAVEGGAFFGQGTRLTVV.

The sample holds many counts of this clonotype. V and J are TRBV27 and TRBJ1-6; 8 bases fit TRBD1. CDR1 is MNHEY and CDR2 is SMNVEV in the germline V gene (reference sequence). V lost 0 bases to trimming and J lost 9 bases; unmatched junction nucleotides: 7. This CDR3 spans 16 amino acids. CDR3 DNA: TGTGCCAGCAGTTTATCCTCCGGACAGGGAATTTCACCCCTCCACTTT. It yields the protein CASSLSSGQGISPLHF.

V usage is TRBV19 and J usage is TRBJ1-5; perhaps TRBD1 as D (5 bases). There are 15 residues in the CDR3. CDR1 is LNHDA, CDR2 SQIVND, per germline (reference sequence). The ends were cut back, 3 bases at V and 4 bases at J, with 13 bases in the middle. Here the CDR3 reads CASSIPGQPNQPQHF. CDR3 DNA: TGTGCCAGTAGTATTCCTGGACAACCAAATCAGCCCCAGCATTTT.

This clonotype was observed at least ten times. The rearrangement uses TRBV5-5 and TRBJ1-4, with D uncertain. CDR3 size: 14 residues. V was clipped by 2 bases and J by 7 bases, with 12 bases between them. CDR1 SGHKS and CDR2 YYEKEE come from the germline V gene (reference sequence). Here the CDR3 reads CASSFLMEAEKLFF. The CDR3 DNA reads as TGTGCCAGCAGCTTTCTTATGGAGGCTGAAAAACTGTTTTTT.

The chain couples TRBV3-1 to TRBJ2-4, with TRBD2 matching over 8 bases. J gave up 3 bases and V 4 bases, and 5 bases lay outside the gene matches. Germline assignment: CDR1 LGHDT and CDR2 YNNKEL (reference sequence). This CDR3 contains 15 residues. CDR3 coding DNA: TGTGCCAGCAGCCTTTCCGGGGGGGGCAAAAACATTCAGTACTTC. Translated: CASSLSGGGKNIQYF.

The gene calls are TRBV30 and TRBJ1-5, with TRBD1 matching 9 bases. The CDR3 covers 14 residues. V lost 5 bases to trimming and J lost 7 bases; unmatched junction nucleotides: 9. CDR1 GTSNPN and CDR2 SVGIG come from the germline V gene (reference sequence). DNA of the CDR3: TGTGCCTGGGGACAGGGGACAAACAGGCAGCCCCAGCATTTT. Translating gives CAWGQGTNRQPQHF.

This clonotype occurred many times. The genes are TRBV29-1 and TRBJ2-3; 7 nucleotides agree with TRBD2. Losses at the gene ends were 3 bases for V and 3 bases for J; bases not matched to a gene: 6. Germline values: CDR1 SQVTM, CDR2 ANQGSEA. The CDR3 extends over 14 amino acids. CDR3 region: CSVDSGRQTDTQYF. The CDR3 nucleotides are TGCAGCGTTGACTCCGGGAGGCAAACAGATACGCAGTATTTT.

CDR3: CASSYRKTGVASLSNQPQHF. The CDR3 DNA sequence: TGTGCCAGCAGTTACCGAAAGACAGGGGTGGCTAGTTTGAGCAATCAGCCCCAGCATTTT. The chain couples TRBV6-8 to TRBJ1-5; 8 bases fit TRBD1. The CDR3 runs 20 residues. Germline V gene lookup returns CDR1 MNHGY and CDR2 SAAAGT. V lost 2 bases and J lost 1; bases outside the gene matches: 16.

This clonotype is deemed medium-sized. The genes are TRBV29-1 and TRBJ2-5; 9 bases align to TRBD2. The V segment lost 6 bases and the J segment 7 bases; nucleotides outside the gene matches: 9. The CDR3 runs to 13 residues. Germline V gene data show CDR1 as SQVTM and CDR2 as ANQGSEA. The CDR3 nucleotides are TGCAGCGTCAGTAGCGGGAGCGGGGGGACCCAGTACTTC. Protein: CSVSSGSGGTQYF.

The J gene is TRBJ1-5, the V gene TRBV6-6; 7 bases match TRBD1. With 6 bases clipped from V and 5 bases from J, the junction kept 7 bases outside the gene matches. There are 14 residues in the CDR3. Germline CDR1 reads MNHNY; CDR2 reads SVGAGI (reference sequence). CDR3 amino acids: CASRRQGGDQPQHF. CDR3 DNA: TGTGCCAGCAGAAGACAGGGAGGCGATCAGCCCCAGCATTTT.

The gene calls are TRBV28 and TRBJ1-5, with D tentatively TRBD1 (5 bases). Germline V lookup: CDR1 MDHEN, CDR2 SYDVKM. V was shortened by 6 bases and J by 4 bases, with 16 bases between the two germline ends. The CDR3 extends over 15 amino acids. CDR3 DNA sequence: TGTGCCAGCAGCCTCTCCGGGACCAGGAATCAGCCCCAGCATTTT. This gives the protein CASSLSGTRNQPQHF.

This clonotype has a handful of counts. V and J are TRBV10-3 and TRBJ1-2; 8 nucleotides agree with TRBD1. Per germline, CDR1 ENHRY and CDR2 SYGVKD. The V and J ends lost 6 bases and 6 bases, in that order; junction bases with no gene match: 6. The CDR3 totals 13 residues. The CDR3 sequence is CAISQTGEDGYTF. CDR3 nucleotide sequence: TGTGCCATCAGCCAGACAGGGGAGGATGGCTACACCTTC.